This T cell receptor (beta chain) was identified in a study of cytomegalovirus exposure and HLA in healthy donors. The PCR made use of 60 Vbeta and 13 Jbeta primers. Sequencing used immunoSEQ multiplex PCR; TCRdb keeps in-frame clones, though not all of them. The table has approximately 150,000 clones, approximately 81% seen once. At the time of sampling, donors were nominally healthy, though unrecorded immune exposures were likely. This clone was picked up one time. The antigen is unknown. Study-level results: Diagnosis of cytomegalovirus status made by the classifier reportedly showed high specificity and sensitivity. Available immune exposure information covered CMV serostatus only.

The sequenced sample was PBMCs. The sequence derives from a woman in her twenties or thirties in good health and CMV-seropositive.

CDR3 sequence: CASSLGLAGQSYEQYF. The CDR3 DNA is TGTGCCAGCAGCTTAGGACTAGCGGGGCAATCCTACGAGCAGTACTTC. V gene TRBV11-2 combines with J gene TRBJ2-7; 11 bases map to TRBD2. V shed 1 base and J 1 base; nucleotides not matched to a gene: 3. The CDR3 is 16 amino acids. CDR1 is SGHAT and CDR2 is FQNNGV in the germline V gene.